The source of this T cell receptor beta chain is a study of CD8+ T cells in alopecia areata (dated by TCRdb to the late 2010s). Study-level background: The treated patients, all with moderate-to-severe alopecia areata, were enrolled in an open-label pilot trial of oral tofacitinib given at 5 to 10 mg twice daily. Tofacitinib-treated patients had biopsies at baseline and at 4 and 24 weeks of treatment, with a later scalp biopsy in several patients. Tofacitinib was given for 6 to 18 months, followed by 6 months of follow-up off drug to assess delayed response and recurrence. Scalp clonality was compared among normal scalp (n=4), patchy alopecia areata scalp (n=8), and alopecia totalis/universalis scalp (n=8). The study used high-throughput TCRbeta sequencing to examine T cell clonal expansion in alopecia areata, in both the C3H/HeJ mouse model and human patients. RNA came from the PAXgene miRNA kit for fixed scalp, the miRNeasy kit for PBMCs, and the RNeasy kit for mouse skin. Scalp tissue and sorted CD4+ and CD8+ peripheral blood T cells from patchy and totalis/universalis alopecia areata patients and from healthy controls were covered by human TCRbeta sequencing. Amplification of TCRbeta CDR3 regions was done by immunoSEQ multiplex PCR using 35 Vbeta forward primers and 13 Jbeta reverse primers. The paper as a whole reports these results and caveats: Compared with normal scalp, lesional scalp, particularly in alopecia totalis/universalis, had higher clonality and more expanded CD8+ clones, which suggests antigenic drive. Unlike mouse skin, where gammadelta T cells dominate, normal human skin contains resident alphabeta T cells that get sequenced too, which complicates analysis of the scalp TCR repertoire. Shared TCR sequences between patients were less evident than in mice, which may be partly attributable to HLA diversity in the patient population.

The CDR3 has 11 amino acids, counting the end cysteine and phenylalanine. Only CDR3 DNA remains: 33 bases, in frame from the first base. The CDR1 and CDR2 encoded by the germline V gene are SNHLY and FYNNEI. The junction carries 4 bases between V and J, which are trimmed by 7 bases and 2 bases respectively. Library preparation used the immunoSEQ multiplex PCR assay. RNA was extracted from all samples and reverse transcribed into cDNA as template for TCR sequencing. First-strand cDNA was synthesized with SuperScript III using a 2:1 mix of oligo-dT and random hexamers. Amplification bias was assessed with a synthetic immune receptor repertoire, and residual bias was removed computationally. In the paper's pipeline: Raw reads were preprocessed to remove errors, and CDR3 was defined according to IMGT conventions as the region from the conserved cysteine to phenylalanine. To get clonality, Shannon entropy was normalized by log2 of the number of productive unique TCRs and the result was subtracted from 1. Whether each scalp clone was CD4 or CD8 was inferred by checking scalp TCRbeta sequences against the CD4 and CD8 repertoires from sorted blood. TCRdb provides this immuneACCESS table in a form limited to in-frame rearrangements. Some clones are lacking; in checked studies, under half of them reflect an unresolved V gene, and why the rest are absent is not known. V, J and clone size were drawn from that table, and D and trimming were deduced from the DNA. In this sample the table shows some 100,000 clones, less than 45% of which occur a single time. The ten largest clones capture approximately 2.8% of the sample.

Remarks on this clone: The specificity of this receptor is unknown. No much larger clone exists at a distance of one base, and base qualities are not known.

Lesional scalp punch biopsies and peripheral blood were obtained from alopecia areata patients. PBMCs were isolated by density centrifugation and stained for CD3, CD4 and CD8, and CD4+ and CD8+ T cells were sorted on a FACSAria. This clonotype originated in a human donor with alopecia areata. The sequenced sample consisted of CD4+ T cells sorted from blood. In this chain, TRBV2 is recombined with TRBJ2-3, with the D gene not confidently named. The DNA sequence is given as TGTGCCAGCACCTACACAGATACGCAGTATTTT. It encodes CASTYTDTQYF.